The source of this T cell receptor beta chain is a study of T cell repertoires in cytomegalovirus infection. The overall study: Signatures in public TCR beta sequences pointed to both CMV infection and matching HLA type.

This clonotype has at least ten counts. The antigen is undetermined. One end of the junction fails to match germline, which may point to a read error. Findings and limits, study-wide: Ex vivo responses were dominated by HLA-C-restricted CMV-specific TCR beta clonotypes. Based on cumulative public TCR beta family frequency, carriers of CMV plus the relevant HLA were identified.

TCRdb processed the reads anew with MiXCR; each CDR3 protein has one entry. The sample carries approximately 490,000 distinct CDR3 sequences, about 11% recorded once. Sequenced: PBMCs. This TCR was sampled from a human donor in good health (CMV status not recorded). Some clones in this sample may be carry-over from other donors' samples.

DNA of the CDR3: TGTGCCAGCAGTCTAGCGGGCGCCCTGTGGACGCAGTATTTT. Its translation is CASSLAGALWTQYF. The genes are TRBV12-3 or TRBV12-4 and TRBJ2-3; 8 nucleotides align to TRBD2. The CDR3 extends over 14 amino acids.